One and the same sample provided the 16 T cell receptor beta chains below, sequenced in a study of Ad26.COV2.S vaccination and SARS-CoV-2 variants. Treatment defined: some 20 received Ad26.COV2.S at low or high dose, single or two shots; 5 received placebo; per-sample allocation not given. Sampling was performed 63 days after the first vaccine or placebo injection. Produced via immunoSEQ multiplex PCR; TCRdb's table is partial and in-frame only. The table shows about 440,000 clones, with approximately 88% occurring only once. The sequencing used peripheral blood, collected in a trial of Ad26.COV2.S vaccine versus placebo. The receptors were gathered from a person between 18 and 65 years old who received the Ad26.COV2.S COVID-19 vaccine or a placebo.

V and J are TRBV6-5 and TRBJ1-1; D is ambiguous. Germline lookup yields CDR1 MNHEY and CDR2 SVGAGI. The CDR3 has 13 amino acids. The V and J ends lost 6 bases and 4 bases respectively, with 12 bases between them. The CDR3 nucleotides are TGTGCCAGCAGAGACTCGTCGGGCACTGAAGCTTTCTTT. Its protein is CASRDSSGTEAFF.

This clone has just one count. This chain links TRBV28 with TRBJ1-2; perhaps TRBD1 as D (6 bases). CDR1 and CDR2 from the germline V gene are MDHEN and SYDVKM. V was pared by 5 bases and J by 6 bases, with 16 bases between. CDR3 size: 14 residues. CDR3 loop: CASSPPGQFHGYTF. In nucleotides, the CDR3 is TGTGCCAGCAGTCCGCCAGGACAGTTTCATGGCTACACCTTC.

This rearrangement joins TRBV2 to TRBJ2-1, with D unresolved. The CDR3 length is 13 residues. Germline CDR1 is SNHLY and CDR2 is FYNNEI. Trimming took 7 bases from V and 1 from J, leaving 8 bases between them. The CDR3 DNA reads TGTGCCAGCAATTTCCTATCCTACAATGAGCAGTTCTTC. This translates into CASNFLSYNEQFF.

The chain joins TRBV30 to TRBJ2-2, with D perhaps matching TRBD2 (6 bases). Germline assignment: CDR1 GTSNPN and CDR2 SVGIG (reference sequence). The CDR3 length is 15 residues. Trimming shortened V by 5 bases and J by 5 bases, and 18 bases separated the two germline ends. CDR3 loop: CAWATRRGGTGELFF. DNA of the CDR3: TGTGCCTGGGCCACCAGGAGGGGCGGGACCGGGGAGCTGTTTTTT.

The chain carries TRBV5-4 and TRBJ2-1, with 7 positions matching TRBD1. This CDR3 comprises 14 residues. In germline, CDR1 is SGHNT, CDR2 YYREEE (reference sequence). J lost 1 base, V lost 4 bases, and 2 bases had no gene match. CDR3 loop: CASSRDSSYNEQFF. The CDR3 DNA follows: TGTGCCAGCAGCCGGGACAGTTCCTACAATGAGCAGTTCTTC.

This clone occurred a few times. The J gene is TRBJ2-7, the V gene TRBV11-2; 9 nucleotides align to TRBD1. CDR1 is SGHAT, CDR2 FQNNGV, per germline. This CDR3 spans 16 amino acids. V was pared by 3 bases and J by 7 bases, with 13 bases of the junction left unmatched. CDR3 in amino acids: CASSFTGGHPSLEQYF. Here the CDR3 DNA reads TGTGCCAGCAGCTTCACAGGGGGCCACCCTAGTTTGGAGCAGTACTTC. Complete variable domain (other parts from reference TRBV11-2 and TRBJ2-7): EAGVAQSPRYKIIEKRQSVAFWCNPISGHATLYWYQQILGQGPKLLIQFQNNGVVDDSQLPKDRFSAERLKGVDSTLKIQPAKLEDSAVYLCASSFTGGHPSLEQYFGPGTRLTVT.

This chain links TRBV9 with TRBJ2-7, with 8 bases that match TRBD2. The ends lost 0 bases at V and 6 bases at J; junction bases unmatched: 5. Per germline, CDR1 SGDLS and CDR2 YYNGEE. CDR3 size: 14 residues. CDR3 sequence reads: CASSVGAGAREQYF. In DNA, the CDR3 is TGTGCCAGCAGCGTAGGAGCGGGAGCTCGCGAGCAGTACTTC.

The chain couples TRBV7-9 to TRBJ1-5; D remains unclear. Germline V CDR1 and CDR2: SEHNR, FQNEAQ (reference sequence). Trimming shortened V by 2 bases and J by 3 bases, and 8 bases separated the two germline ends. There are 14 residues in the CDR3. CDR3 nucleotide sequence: TGTGCCAGCAGCTTATTGGGGAACAATCAGCCCCAGCATTTT. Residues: CASSLLGNNQPQHF. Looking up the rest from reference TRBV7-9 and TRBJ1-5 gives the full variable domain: DTGVSQNPRHKITKRGQNVTFRCDPISEHNRLYWYRQTLGQGPEFLTYFQNEAQLEKSRLLSDRFSAERPKGSFSTLEIQRTEQGDSAMYLCASSLLGNNQPQHFGDGTRLSIL.

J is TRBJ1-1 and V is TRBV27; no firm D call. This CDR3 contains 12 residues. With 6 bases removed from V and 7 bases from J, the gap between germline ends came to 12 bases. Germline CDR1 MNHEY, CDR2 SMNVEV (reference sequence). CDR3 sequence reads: CASSPGPGEAFF. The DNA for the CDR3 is TGTGCCAGCAGCCCCGGACCCGGTGAAGCTTTCTTT.

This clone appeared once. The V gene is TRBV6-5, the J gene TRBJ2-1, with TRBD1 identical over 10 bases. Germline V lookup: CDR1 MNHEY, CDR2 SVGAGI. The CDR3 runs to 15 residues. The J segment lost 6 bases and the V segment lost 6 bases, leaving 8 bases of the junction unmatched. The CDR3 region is CASRRQGAMGNEQFF. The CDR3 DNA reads TGTGCCAGCAGACGACAGGGGGCAATGGGCAATGAGCAGTTCTTC.

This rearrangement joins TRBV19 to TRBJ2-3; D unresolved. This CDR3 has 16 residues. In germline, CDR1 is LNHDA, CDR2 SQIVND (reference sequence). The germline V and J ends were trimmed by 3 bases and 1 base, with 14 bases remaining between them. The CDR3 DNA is TGTGCCAGTAGTATCTCTAAAGTTTGGGGCACAGATACGCAGTATTTT. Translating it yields CASSISKVWGTDTQYF.

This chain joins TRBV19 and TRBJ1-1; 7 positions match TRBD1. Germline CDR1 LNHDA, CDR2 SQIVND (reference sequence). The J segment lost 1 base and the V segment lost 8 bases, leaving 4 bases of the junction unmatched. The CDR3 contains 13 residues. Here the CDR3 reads CASQTGANTEAFF. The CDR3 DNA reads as TGTGCCAGTCAAACAGGGGCGAACACTGAAGCTTTCTTT.

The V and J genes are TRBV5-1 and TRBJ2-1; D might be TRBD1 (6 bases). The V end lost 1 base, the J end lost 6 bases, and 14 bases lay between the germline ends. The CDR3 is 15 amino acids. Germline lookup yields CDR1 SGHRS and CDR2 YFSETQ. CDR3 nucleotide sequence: TGCGCCAGCAGCTTGCAAACAGGGTTACGCAATGAGCAGTTCTTC. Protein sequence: CASSLQTGLRNEQFF.

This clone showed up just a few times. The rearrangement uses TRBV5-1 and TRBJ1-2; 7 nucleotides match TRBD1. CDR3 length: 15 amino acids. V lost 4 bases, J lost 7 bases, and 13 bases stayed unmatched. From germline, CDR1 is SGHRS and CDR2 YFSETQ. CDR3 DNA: TGCGCCAGCAGCCTCACCGGACAGGTGATTAGTGGCTACACCTTC. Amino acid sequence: CASSLTGQVISGYTF.

CDR3 residues: CASAPASTGGGYTF. The CDR3 bases are TGTGCCAGCGCCCCAGCATCCACGGGGGGGGGCTACACCTTC. V usage is TRBV2 and J usage is TRBJ1-2, with a tentative D call TRBD1 (5 bases). Deletions cut 8 bases from V and 8 bases from J, with 21 bases between. This CDR3 has 14 residues. The V gene's germline CDR1 is SNHLY and CDR2 FYNNEI.

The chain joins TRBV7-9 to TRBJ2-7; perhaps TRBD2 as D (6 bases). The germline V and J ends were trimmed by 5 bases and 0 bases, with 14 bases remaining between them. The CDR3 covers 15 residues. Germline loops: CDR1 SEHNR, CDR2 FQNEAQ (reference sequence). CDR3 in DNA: TGTGCCAGCAGCACCCGAGCGGGTAGCTCCTACGAGCAGTACTTC. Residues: CASSTRAGSSYEQYF.